These 4 T cell receptor beta chains came from one sample sequenced in a study of blood T cell repertoires in COVID-19. The table came from immunoSEQ multiplex PCR; TCRdb's copy has only in-frame clones and leaves some out. The table has more than 300,000 clones, 70% to 90% seen once. Material: PBMCs or T cells enriched from blood (not recorded which). These receptor sequences come from a woman in her twenties or thirties who had recovered from COVID-19.

The chain recombines TRBV7-9 with TRBJ2-3; 8 bases are shared with TRBD2. V shed 1 base and J 4 bases; nucleotides not matched to a gene: 13. Per the germline V gene, CDR1 is SEHNR and CDR2 is FQNEAQ (reference sequence). The CDR3 has 18 amino acids. In nucleotides, the CDR3 is TGTGCCAGCAGCTTAGGGAGCGCCCGGGGGGGCCTGGCAGATACGCAGTATTTT. It codes for CASSLGSARGGLADTQYF.

This clone was recorded only once. V usage is TRBV19 and J usage is TRBJ1-6, with 7 nucleotides matching TRBD1. CDR1 and CDR2 from the germline V gene are LNHDA and SQIVND (reference sequence). The CDR3 runs 17 residues. Unmatched junction bases numbered 13, after V lost 1 base and J lost 10 bases. CDR3 amino acids: CASSIVPRQGRQSPLHF. In DNA form, the CDR3 reads TGTGCCAGTAGTATAGTGCCTCGACAGGGACGGCAATCACCCCTCCACTTT.

The chain combines TRBV19 with TRBJ1-5; TRBD1 matches 7 bases. The length of the CDR3 is 19 residues. Germline lookup yields CDR1 LNHDA and CDR2 SQIVND (reference sequence). Trimming took 4 bases from V and 0 from J; bases not matched to a gene: 15. This CDR3 reads CASSNPPGTAWGSNQPQHF. The CDR3 DNA is TGTGCCAGTAGTAACCCCCCTGGGACAGCCTGGGGTAGCAATCAGCCCCAGCATTTT. Variable domain in full (rest from reference TRBV19 and TRBJ1-5): DGGITQSPKYLFRKEGQNVTLSCEQNLNHDAMYWYRQDPGQGLRLIYYSQIVNDFQKGDIAEGYSVSREKKESFPLTVTSAQKNPTAFYLCASSNPPGTAWGSNQPQHFGDGTRLSIL.

The chain carries TRBV30 and TRBJ2-7, with 7 bases that match TRBD1. Germline lookup yields CDR1 GTSNPN and CDR2 SVGIG (reference sequence). V shed 0 bases and J 5 bases; nucleotides not matched to a gene: 7. The CDR3 runs 14 residues. The CDR3 bases are TGTGCCTGGAGTGTACAGGGGATTGCGAACGAGCAGTACTTC. This encodes CAWSVQGIANEQYF. Together with reference TRBV30 and TRBJ2-7, the CDR3 gives the full variable domain: SQTIHQWPATLVQPVGSPLSLECTVEGTSNPNLYWYRQAAGRGLQLLFYSVGIGQISSEVPQNLSASRPQDRQFILSSKKLLLSDSGFYLCAWSVQGIANEQYFGPGTRLTVT.